This is a list of T cell receptor beta chains from one sample in a study of T-cell memory formation after mild COVID-19. TCRdb re-derived calls from the 5' RACE reads in MiXCR, one entry per CDR3 protein. The sample gives over 250,000 distinct CDR3 sequences, roughly 15% of which show up once; 20% to 25% is in the top ten. The sequencing input was PBMCs or a T cell subset sorted from them (not recorded which). The receptor source for this set is a young man who had mild COVID-19 (a few samples of this study predate the infection). Cell type and time point are not known. CDR3s include the opening cysteine and the closing phenylalanine or tryptophan. D genes are given only for firm matches. Expanded clones are given a class, and other clones once, few, many or no size at all.

v_gene: TRBV12-3/TRBV12-4; d_gene: TRBD2; len: 15; abundance: .; j_gene: TRBJ2-3; CDR3aa: CASKIRLAGTDTKYF; CDR3nt: TGTGCCAGCAAAATACGACTAGCGGGCACAGATACGAAGTATTTT
v_gene: TRBV6-2/TRBV6-3; d_gene: .; len: 15; abundance: few; j_gene: TRBJ2-5; CDR3aa: CASSYGAGHQETQYF; CDR3nt: TGTGCCAGCAGTTACGGAGCGGGCCACCAAGAGACCCAGTACTTC
v_gene: TRBV4-3; d_gene: .; len: 15; abundance: few; j_gene: TRBJ2-7; CDR3aa: CASSQDRGYAYEQYF; CDR3nt: TGCGCCAGCAGCCAAGATCGCGGGTACGCCTACGAGCAGTACTTC
v_gene: TRBV7-8; d_gene: .; len: 14; abundance: .; j_gene: TRBJ1-1; CDR3aa: CASTRTQGGTEAFF; CDR3nt: TGTGCCAGCACCCGGACACAGGGTGGGACTGAAGCTTTCTTT
v_gene: TRBV7-9; d_gene: TRBD1; len: 14; abundance: .; j_gene: TRBJ2-3; CDR3aa: CASPGTGSPDTQYF; CDR3nt: TGTGCCAGCCCGGGGACAGGGTCCCCAGATACGCAGTATTTT
v_gene: TRBV7-2; d_gene: .; len: 11; abundance: .; j_gene: TRBJ2-5; CDR3aa: CASSVLGTQYF; CDR3nt: TGTGCCAGCAGCGTATTGGGGACCCAGTACTTC
v_gene: TRBV7-6; d_gene: .; len: 13; abundance: many; j_gene: TRBJ2-1; CDR3aa: CASSQDGYNEQFF; CDR3nt: TGTGCCAGCAGCCAGGACGGATACAATGAGCAGTTCTTC
v_gene: TRBV7-6; d_gene: .; len: 16; abundance: few; j_gene: TRBJ2-2; CDR3aa: CASSPGWQGVTGELFF; CDR3nt: TGTGCCAGCAGCCCCGGATGGCAGGGAGTCACCGGGGAGCTGTTTTTT
v_gene: TRBV7-6; d_gene: TRBD2; len: 16; abundance: few; j_gene: TRBJ2-3; CDR3aa: CASSLAAGGPFDTQYF; CDR3nt: TGTGCCAGCAGCTTAGCAGCGGGGGGGCCCTTCGATACGCAGTATTTT
v_gene: TRBV6-5; d_gene: TRBD1; len: 17; abundance: few; j_gene: TRBJ1-2; CDR3aa: CASTHGDRHPGGRGYTF; CDR3nt: TGTGCCAGCACCCACGGGGACAGACACCCCGGGGGTAGGGGCTACACCTTC
v_gene: TRBV2; d_gene: TRBD1; len: 14; abundance: .; j_gene: TRBJ2-7; CDR3aa: CASRRTGVPYEQYF; CDR3nt: TGTGCCAGCAGGCGGACAGGGGTTCCCTACGAGCAGTACTTC
v_gene: TRBV19; d_gene: TRBD1; len: 15; abundance: many; j_gene: TRBJ2-7; CDR3aa: CASSLDRGQTYEQYF; CDR3nt: TGTGCCAGTAGTCTAGACAGGGGGCAGACCTACGAGCAGTACTTC
v_gene: TRBV5-1; d_gene: .; len: 15; abundance: few; j_gene: TRBJ2-6; CDR3aa: CASSLYVSGANVLTF; CDR3nt: TGCGCCAGCAGCTTGTATGTCTCTGGGGCCAACGTCCTGACTTTC
v_gene: TRBV14; d_gene: TRBD1; len: 14; abundance: few; j_gene: TRBJ1-1; CDR3aa: CASSRDRGKTEAFF; CDR3nt: TGTGCCAGCAGCAGGGACAGGGGAAAAACTGAAGCTTTCTTT
v_gene: TRBV28; d_gene: .; len: 15; abundance: .; j_gene: TRBJ1-2; CDR3aa: CASSLSGSTNYGYTF; CDR3nt: TGTGCCAGCAGTCTGTCCGGGTCCACTAACTATGGCTACACCTTC
v_gene: TRBV19; d_gene: TRBD2; len: 15; abundance: .; j_gene: TRBJ2-1; CDR3aa: CASSPGTRGVDEQFF; CDR3nt: TGTGCCAGTAGCCCCGGGACTAGGGGGGTCGATGAGCAGTTCTTC
v_gene: TRBV5-1; d_gene: TRBD1; len: 15; abundance: few; j_gene: TRBJ2-7; CDR3aa: CASSLSGTGTYEQYF; CDR3nt: TGCGCCAGCAGCTTGTCCGGGACAGGAACCTACGAGCAGTACTTC
v_gene: TRBV6-5; d_gene: .; len: 14; abundance: .; j_gene: TRBJ2-3; CDR3aa: CASSYSRAQDTQYF; CDR3nt: TGTGCCAGCAGTTACAGCCGGGCGCAAGATACGCAGTATTTT
v_gene: TRBV2; d_gene: .; len: 13; abundance: .; j_gene: TRBJ1-1; CDR3aa: CASTSFVNTEAFF; CDR3nt: TGTGCCAGCACCTCATTCGTGAACACTGAAGCTTTCTTT
v_gene: TRBV20-1; d_gene: TRBD1; len: 15; abundance: few; j_gene: TRBJ1-2; CDR3aa: CSATTPGQHNYGYTF; CDR3nt: TGCAGTGCTACAACGCCGGGACAGCATAACTATGGCTACACCTTC
v_gene: TRBV20-1; d_gene: .; len: 12; abundance: many; j_gene: TRBJ2-5; CDR3aa: CSAQRYQETQYF; CDR3nt: TGCAGTGCCCAGAGGTACCAAGAGACCCAGTACTTC
v_gene: TRBV9; d_gene: .; len: 16; abundance: few; j_gene: TRBJ2-3; CDR3aa: CASSPVHGRGTDTQYF; CDR3nt: TGTGCCAGCAGCCCGGTCCATGGGCGGGGAACAGATACGCAGTATTTT
v_gene: TRBV5-1; d_gene: .; len: 14; abundance: .; j_gene: TRBJ1-6; CDR3aa: CASSLGIDNSPLHF; CDR3nt: TGCGCCAGCAGCTTGGGGATTGATAATTCACCCCTCCACTTT
v_gene: TRBV20-1; d_gene: .; len: 14; abundance: many; j_gene: TRBJ2-5; CDR3aa: CSARPGHLQETQYF; CDR3nt: TGCAGTGCTAGACCGGGACACCTCCAAGAGACCCAGTACTTC
v_gene: TRBV15; d_gene: .; len: 14; abundance: .; j_gene: TRBJ2-5; CDR3aa: CATSRDFAQETQYF; CDR3nt: TGTGCCACCAGCAGAGATTTTGCTCAAGAGACCCAGTACTTC
v_gene: TRBV12-3/TRBV12-4; d_gene: TRBD1; len: 12; abundance: .; j_gene: TRBJ1-1; CDR3aa: CASSLDRVMAFF; CDR3nt: TGTGCCAGCAGTTTGGACAGGGTGATGGCTTTCTTT
v_gene: TRBV6-2/TRBV6-3; d_gene: .; len: 16; abundance: few; j_gene: TRBJ1-2; CDR3aa: CASSYSSTGESYGYTF; CDR3nt: TGTGCCAGCAGTTACTCATCGACAGGTGAAAGCTATGGCTACACCTTC
v_gene: TRBV6-5; d_gene: TRBD2; len: 15; abundance: .; j_gene: TRBJ2-2; CDR3aa: CASRGLAGGTGELFF; CDR3nt: TGTGCCAGCAGGGGTCTGGCGGGGGGCACCGGGGAGCTGTTTTTT
v_gene: TRBV12-3/TRBV12-4; d_gene: TRBD1; len: 14; abundance: .; j_gene: TRBJ1-2; CDR3aa: CASSWAQGAGGYTF; CDR3nt: TGTGCCAGCAGTTGGGCGCAGGGGGCAGGTGGCTACACCTTC
v_gene: TRBV4-1; d_gene: .; len: 15; abundance: many; j_gene: TRBJ2-7; CDR3aa: CASSQGMTGPDEQYF; CDR3nt: TGCGCCAGCAGCCAAGGGATGACGGGGCCGGACGAGCAGTACTTC
v_gene: TRBV5-1; d_gene: .; len: 12; abundance: .; j_gene: TRBJ1-2; CDR3aa: CASRSDSYGYTF; CDR3nt: TGCGCCAGCAGGTCCGACAGCTATGGCTACACCTTC